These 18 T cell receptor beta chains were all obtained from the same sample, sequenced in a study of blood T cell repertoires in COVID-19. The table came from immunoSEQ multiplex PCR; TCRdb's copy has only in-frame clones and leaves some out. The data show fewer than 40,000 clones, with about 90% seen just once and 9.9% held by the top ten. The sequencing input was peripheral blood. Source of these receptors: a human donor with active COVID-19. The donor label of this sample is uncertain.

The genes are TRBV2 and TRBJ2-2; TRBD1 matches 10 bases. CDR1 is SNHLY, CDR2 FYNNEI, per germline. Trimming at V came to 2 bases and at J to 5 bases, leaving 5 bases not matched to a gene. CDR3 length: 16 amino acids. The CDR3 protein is CASSELGQGSTGELFF. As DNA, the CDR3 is TGTGCCAGCAGTGAATTGGGACAGGGGTCTACCGGGGAGCTGTTTTTT.

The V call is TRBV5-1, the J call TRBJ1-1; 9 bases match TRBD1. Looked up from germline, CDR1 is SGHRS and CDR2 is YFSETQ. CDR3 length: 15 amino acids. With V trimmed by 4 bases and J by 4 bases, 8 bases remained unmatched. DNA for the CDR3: TGCGCCAGCAGCCCCTTACAGGGGGCTGGCACTGAAGCTTTCTTT. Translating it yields CASSPLQGAGTEAFF.

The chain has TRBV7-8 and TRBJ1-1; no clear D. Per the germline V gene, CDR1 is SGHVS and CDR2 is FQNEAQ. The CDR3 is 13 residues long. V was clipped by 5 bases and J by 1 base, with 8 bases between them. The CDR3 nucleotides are TGTGCCAGCAGCCCCACTGGGAACACTGAAGCTTTCTTT. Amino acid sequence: CASSPTGNTEAFF.

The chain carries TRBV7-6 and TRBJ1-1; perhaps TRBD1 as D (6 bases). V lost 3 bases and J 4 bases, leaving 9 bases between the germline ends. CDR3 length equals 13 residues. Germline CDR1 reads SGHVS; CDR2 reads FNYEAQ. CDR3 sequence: CASSLGGATEAFF. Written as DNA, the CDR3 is TGTGCCAGCAGCTTGGGGGGGGCCACTGAAGCTTTCTTT.

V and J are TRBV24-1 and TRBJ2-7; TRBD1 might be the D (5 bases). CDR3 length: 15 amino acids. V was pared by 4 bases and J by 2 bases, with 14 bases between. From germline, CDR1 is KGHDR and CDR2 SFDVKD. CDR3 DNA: TGTGCCACCAGTGAGCAGGGCAGGAAAACCTACGAGCAGTACTTC. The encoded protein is CATSEQGRKTYEQYF.

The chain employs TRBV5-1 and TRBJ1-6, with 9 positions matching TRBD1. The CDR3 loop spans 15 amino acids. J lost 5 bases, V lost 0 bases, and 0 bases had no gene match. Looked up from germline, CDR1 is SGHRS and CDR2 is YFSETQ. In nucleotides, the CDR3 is TGCGCCAGCAGCTTGGGGGACAGGGATAATTCACCCCTCCACTTT. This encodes CASSLGDRDNSPLHF.

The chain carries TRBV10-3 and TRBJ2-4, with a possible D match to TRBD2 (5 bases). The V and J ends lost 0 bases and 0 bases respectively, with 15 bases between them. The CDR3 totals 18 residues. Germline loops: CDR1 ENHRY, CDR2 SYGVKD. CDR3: CAISESDSKRRAKNIQYF. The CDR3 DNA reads TGTGCCATCAGTGAGTCGGATAGTAAGCGGAGAGCCAAAAACATTCAGTACTTC.

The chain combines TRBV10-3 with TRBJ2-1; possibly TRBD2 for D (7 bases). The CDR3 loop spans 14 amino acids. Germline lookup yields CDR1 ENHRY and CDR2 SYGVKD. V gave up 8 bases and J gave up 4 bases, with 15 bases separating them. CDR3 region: CAIGRGGDYNEQFF. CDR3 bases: TGTGCCATCGGCCGAGGGGGGGATTACAATGAGCAGTTCTTC.

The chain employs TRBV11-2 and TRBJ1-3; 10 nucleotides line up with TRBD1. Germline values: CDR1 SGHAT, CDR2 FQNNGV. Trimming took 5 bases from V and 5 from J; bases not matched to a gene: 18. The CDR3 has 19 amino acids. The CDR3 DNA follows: TGTGCCAGCAGCCGACTAAGGGTCTCGGACAGGGGGAAAAGAAACACCATATATTTT. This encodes CASSRLRVSDRGKRNTIYF.

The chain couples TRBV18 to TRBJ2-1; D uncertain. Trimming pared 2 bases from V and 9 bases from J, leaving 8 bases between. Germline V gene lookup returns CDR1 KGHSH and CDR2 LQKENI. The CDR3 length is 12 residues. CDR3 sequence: CASSPSQVEQFF. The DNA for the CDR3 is TGTGCCAGCTCACCAAGTCAGGTTGAGCAGTTCTTC.

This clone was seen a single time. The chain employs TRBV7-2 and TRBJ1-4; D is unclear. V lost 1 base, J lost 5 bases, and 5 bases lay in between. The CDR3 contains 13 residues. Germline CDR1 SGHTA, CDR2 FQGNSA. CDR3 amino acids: CASSLELNEKLFF. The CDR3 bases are TGTGCCAGCAGCTTAGAGCTAAATGAAAAACTGTTTTTT.

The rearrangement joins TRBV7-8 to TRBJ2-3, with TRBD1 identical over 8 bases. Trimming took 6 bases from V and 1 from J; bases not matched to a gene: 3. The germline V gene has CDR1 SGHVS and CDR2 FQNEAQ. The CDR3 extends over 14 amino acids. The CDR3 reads CASRPGQGTDTQYF. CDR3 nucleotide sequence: TGTGCCAGCAGACCGGGACAGGGCACAGATACGCAGTATTTT.

The CDR3, as DNA: TGTGCCAGCAGTTATCAGGGCAGTTATAGCAATCAGCCCCAGCATTTT. This gives the protein CASSYQGSYSNQPQHF. J is TRBJ1-5 and V is TRBV6-6, with D perhaps matching TRBD1 (5 bases). This CDR3 is 16 amino acids long. Looked up from germline, CDR1 is MNHNY and CDR2 is SVGAGI (reference sequence). V gave up 3 bases and J gave up 0 bases, with 12 bases separating them.

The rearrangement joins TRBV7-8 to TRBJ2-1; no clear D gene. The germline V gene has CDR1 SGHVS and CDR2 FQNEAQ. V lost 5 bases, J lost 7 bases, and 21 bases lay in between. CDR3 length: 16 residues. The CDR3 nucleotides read TGTGCCAGCAGCGAGGCGTGGCGGTCAAAAGAAAATGAGCAGTTCTTC. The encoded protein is CASSEAWRSKENEQFF.

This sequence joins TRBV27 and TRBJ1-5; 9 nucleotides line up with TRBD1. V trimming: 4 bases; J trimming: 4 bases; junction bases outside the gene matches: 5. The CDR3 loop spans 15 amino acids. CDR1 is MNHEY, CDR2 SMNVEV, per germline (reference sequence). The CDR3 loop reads CASSYRGRSNQPQHF. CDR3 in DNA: TGTGCCAGCAGTTACAGGGGGCGGAGTAATCAGCCCCAGCATTTT.

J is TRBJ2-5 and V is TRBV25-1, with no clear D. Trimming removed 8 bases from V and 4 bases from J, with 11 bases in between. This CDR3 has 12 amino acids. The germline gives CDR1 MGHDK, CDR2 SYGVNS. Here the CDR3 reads CASFDSGETQYF. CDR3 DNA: TGTGCCAGCTTTGACTCCGGAGAGACCCAGTACTTC.

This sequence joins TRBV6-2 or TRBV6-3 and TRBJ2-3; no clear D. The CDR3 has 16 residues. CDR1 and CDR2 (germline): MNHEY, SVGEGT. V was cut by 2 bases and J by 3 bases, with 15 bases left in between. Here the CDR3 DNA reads TGTGCCAGCAGTTACCGAAGAGAGCGCGCGACAGATACGCAGTATTTT. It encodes CASSYRRERATDTQYF.

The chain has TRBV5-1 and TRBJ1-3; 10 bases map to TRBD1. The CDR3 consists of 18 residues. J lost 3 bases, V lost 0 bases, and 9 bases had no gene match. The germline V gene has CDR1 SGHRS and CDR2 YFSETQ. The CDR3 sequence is CASSLGDRGPLDGNTIYF. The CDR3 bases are TGCGCCAGCAGCTTGGGTGACAGGGGGCCCCTCGATGGAAACACCATATATTTT.